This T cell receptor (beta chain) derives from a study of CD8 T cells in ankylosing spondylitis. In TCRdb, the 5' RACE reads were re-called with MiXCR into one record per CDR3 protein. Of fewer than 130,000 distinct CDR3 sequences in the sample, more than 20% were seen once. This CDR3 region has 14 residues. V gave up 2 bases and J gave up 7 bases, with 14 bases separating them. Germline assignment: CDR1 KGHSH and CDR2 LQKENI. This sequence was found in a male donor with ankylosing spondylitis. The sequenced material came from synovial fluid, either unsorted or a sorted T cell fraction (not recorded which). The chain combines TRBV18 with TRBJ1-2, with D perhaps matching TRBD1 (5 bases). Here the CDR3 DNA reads TGTGCCAGCTCACCAGGGGACCGCAACCGTGGCTACACCTTC. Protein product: CASSPGDRNRGYTF. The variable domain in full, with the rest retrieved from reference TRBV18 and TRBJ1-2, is NAGVMQNPRHLVRRRGQEARLRCSPMKGHSHVYWYRQLPEEGLKFMVYLQKENIIDESGMPKERFSAEFPKEGPSILRIQQVVRGDSAAYFCASSPGDRNRGYTFGSGTRLTVV.